This TCR beta chain was captured by sequencing in a study of blood T cell repertoires in COVID-19. Study details: Sources were T cells, B-cell-depleted T cells, or PBMCs; the material itself was cDNA or gDNA.

The V and J ends lost 6 bases and 5 bases, in that order; junction bases with no gene match: 5. The germline gives CDR1 KGHSH, CDR2 LQKENI. The CDR3 length is 15 residues. Sequencing was performed with immunoSEQ multiplex PCR; in TCRdb, only in-frame clones are kept and a portion is missing. The sample gives around 230,000 clones, 83% of which show up once; around 2.5% is in the top ten. The gene calls are TRBV18 and TRBJ2-5; 14 positions match TRBD2. The sequenced material came from peripheral blood. This receptor was taken from a woman between 35 and 50 years old with active or convalescent COVID-19. This CDR3 reads CASSRGLAGDETQYF. As DNA, the CDR3 is TGTGCCAGCTCTCGGGGACTAGCGGGAGACGAGACCCAGTACTTC.